This T cell receptor beta chain derives from a study of cytomegalovirus exposure and HLA in healthy donors. Concerning this clone itself: What it recognizes is unknown.

Amplification used 60 Vbeta primers and 13 Jbeta primers. Profiling relied on immunoSEQ multiplex PCR, and the TCRdb table lists in-frame clones only, not all of them. The sample contains 120,000 or so clones, roughly four fifths of which appear only once. General study points: An observed cluster of highly shared sequence variants was recorded as a likely sequencing artifact. An analysis was carried out later, and it reportedly showed fewer N-insertions in an Asian-associated ancestry cluster than the roughly 700-donor mean.

This TCR was recovered from a man aged 45-65 years in good health and CMV-seropositive. The sequenced material came from PBMCs.

CDR3 amino acids: CSVDLPVYGYTF. For the CDR3, the DNA is TGCAGCGTTGATTTGCCAGTCTATGGCTACACCTTC. The chain carries TRBV29-1 and TRBJ1-2; no reliable D call. Per the germline V gene, CDR1 is SQVTM and CDR2 is ANQGSEA. The CDR3 extends over 12 amino acids. V was cut by 3 bases and J by 4 bases, with 9 bases left in between.